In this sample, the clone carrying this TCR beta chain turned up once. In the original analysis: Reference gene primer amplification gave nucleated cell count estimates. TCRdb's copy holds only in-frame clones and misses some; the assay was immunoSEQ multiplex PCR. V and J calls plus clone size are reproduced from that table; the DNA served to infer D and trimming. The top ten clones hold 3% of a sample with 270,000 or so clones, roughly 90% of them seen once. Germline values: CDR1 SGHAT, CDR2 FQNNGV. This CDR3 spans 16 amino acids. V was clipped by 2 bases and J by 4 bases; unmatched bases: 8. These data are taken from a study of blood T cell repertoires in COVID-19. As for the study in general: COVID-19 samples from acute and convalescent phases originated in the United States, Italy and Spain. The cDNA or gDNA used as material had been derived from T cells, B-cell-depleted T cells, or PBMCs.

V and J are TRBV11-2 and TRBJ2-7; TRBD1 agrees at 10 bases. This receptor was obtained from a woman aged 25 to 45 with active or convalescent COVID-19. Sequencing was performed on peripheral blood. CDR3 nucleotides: TGTGCCAGCAGCTTAAGAACAGGGACAGGGGTATACGAGCAGTACTTC. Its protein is CASSLRTGTGVYEQYF.